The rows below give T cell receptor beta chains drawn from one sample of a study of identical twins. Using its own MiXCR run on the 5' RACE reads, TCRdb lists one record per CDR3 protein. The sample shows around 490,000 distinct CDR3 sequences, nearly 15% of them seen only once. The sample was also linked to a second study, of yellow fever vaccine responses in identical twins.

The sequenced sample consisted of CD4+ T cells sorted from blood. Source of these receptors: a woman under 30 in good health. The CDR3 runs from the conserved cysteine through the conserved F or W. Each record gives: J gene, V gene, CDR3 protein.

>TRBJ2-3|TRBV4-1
CASRDLAGGTDTQYF
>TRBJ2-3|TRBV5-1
CASSLERGGRTDTQYF
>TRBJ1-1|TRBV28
CASNEGGVNTEAFF
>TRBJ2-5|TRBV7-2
CASSRGREETQYF
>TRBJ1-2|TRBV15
CATSTQRDRGLVGYTF
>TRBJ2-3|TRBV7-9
CASSLAPASSTDTQYF
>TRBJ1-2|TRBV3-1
CASSQRGTGGVWNGYTF
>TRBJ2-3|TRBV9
CASSVEEGLADETDTQYF
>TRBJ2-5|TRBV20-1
CSAGGGRDWNQETQYF
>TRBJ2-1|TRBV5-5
CASSGSPGTRNNEQFF
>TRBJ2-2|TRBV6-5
CASSYWAGATGELFF
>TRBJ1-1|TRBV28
CASTSPGGGTEAFF
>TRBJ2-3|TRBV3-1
CASSQSWADTQYF
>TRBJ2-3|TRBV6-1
CASSMEGGVVTDTQYF
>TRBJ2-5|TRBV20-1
CSARDAGYTQETQYF
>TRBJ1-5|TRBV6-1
CASSDRVQPQHF
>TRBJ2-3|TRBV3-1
CASSRPMTSGADTQYF
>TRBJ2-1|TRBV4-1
CASRGLDNEQFF